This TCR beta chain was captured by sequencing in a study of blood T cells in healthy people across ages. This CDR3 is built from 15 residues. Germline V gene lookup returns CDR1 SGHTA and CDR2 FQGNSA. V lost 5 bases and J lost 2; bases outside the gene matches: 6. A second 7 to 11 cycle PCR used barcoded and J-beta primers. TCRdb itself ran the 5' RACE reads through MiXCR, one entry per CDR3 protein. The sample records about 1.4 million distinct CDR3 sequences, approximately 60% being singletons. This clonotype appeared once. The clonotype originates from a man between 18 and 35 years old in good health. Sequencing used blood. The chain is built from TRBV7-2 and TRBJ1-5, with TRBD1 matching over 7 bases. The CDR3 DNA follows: TGTGCCAGCAGCGCCGACAGGGTTGGCAATCAGCCCCAGCATTTT. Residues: CASSADRVGNQPQHF.